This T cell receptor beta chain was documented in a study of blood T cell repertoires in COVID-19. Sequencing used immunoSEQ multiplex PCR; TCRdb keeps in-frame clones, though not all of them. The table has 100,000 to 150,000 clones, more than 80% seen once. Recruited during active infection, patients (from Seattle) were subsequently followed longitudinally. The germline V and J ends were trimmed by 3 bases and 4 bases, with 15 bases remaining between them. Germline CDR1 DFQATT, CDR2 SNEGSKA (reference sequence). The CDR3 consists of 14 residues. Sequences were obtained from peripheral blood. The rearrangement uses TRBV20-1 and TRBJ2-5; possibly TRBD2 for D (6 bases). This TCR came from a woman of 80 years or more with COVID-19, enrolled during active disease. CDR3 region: CSASWDFQRETQYF. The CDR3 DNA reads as TGCAGTGCTAGTTGGGACTTTCAAAGAGAGACCCAGTACTTC.